This passage covers 27 T cell receptor beta chains from one sample sequenced in a study of Ad26.COV2.S vaccination and SARS-CoV-2 variants. Generated by immunoSEQ multiplex PCR, the TCRdb table keeps only in-frame clones and is missing some. The table shows around 450,000 clones, with about nine tenths occurring only once. Treatment reported: roughly 20 received Ad26.COV2.S at low or high dose, single or two shots; five or six received placebo; per-sample allocation not given. All samples were drawn on day 63, counting from the first vaccine or placebo injection. This specimen consisted of peripheral blood, obtained in a trial of Ad26.COV2.S vaccine versus placebo. All receptors derive from a person between 18 and 60 years old who received the Ad26.COV2.S COVID-19 vaccine or a placebo.

J is TRBJ2-1 and V is TRBV7-8; 8 bases match TRBD1. The ends lost 5 bases at V and 6 bases at J; junction bases unmatched: 3. Germline V CDR1 and CDR2: SGHVS, FQNEAQ. The CDR3 spans 13 residues. CDR3 amino acids: CASSVDRANEQFF. The CDR3 coding sequence is TGTGCCAGCAGCGTGGACAGGGCCAATGAGCAGTTCTTC.

The rearrangement links TRBV9 to TRBJ2-7, with 9 bases fitting TRBD2. The CDR3 is made up of 16 amino acids. With 4 bases clipped from V and 2 bases from J, the junction kept 10 bases outside the gene matches. The V gene's germline CDR1 is SGDLS and CDR2 YYNGEE. The CDR3 nucleotides are TGTGCCAGCAGCTCCACCTGGACTAGCGACACCTACGAGCAGTACTTC. Residues: CASSSTWTSDTYEQYF. The complete variable domain, with remaining parts taken from reference TRBV9 and TRBJ2-7, reads DSGVTQTPKHLITATGQRVTLRCSPRSGDLSVYWYQQSLDQGLQFLIQYYNGEERAKGNILERFSAQQFPDLHSELNLSSLELGDSALYFCASSSTWTSDTYEQYFGPGTRLTVT.

The chain joins TRBV7-9 to TRBJ1-4; 8 nucleotides match TRBD1. The V and J ends lost 6 bases and 3 bases, in that order; junction bases with no gene match: 12. Germline loops: CDR1 SEHNR, CDR2 FQNEAQ (reference sequence). This CDR3 has 17 residues. CDR3 DNA: TGTGCCAGCAGACAAACCCTACAGGGGGTACCTAATGAAAAACTGTTTTTT. This codes for CASRQTLQGVPNEKLFF.

The rearrangement joins TRBV30 to TRBJ2-1; D unclear. Germline V lookup: CDR1 GTSNPN, CDR2 SVGIG (reference sequence). This CDR3 region has 12 residues. Trimming took 3 bases from V and 3 from J, leaving 6 bases between them. The CDR3 is CAWSPGYNEQFF. As DNA, the CDR3 is TGTGCCTGGAGCCCCGGCTACAATGAGCAGTTCTTC.

The gene calls are TRBV10-3 and TRBJ2-1; unclear D gene. Germline loops: CDR1 ENHRY, CDR2 SYGVKD. This CDR3 region has 11 residues. With 6 bases removed from V and 5 bases from J, the gap between germline ends came to 5 bases. Here the CDR3 DNA reads TGTGCCATCAGGGGTAACAATGAGCAGTTCTTC. This gives the protein CAIRGNNEQFF.

The chain employs TRBV19 and TRBJ1-1; D unclear. V gave up 3 bases and J gave up 7 bases, with 6 bases separating them. CDR3 length: 11 residues. Germline assignment: CDR1 LNHDA and CDR2 SQIVND (reference sequence). The CDR3 DNA reads TGTGCCAGTAGTATTGTTGGTGAAGCTTTCTTT. Translated: CASSIVGEAFF.

The rearrangement uses TRBV6-6 and TRBJ2-7; 8 bases line up with TRBD2. CDR1 is MNHNY and CDR2 is SVGAGI in the germline V gene (reference sequence). J gave up 2 bases and V 0 bases, and 6 bases lay outside the gene matches. The CDR3 runs 16 residues. The CDR3 here is CASSYSPGGPPYEQYF. The CDR3 nucleotides are TGTGCCAGCAGTTACTCGCCGGGAGGGCCCCCCTACGAGCAGTACTTC.

The chain employs TRBV9 and TRBJ2-3, with 9 bases fitting TRBD2. This CDR3 spans 18 amino acids. CDR1 is SGDLS and CDR2 is YYNGEE in the germline V gene. V shed 4 bases, J shed 6 bases, and the junction held 18 bases outside the gene matches. In DNA form, the CDR3 reads TGTGCCAGCAGCCCATTCCAAGGAGGCGGGAGGGCCAACGATACGCAGTATTTT. Amino acids: CASSPFQGGGRANDTQYF.

The rearrangement uses TRBV29-1 and TRBJ2-1, with D unclear. Trimming took off 0 bases at V and 3 bases at J, with 9 bases between the two ends. Per germline, CDR1 SQVTM and CDR2 ANQGSEA. The CDR3 is 14 amino acids. CDR3 loop: CSVEERKIYNEQFF. DNA of the CDR3: TGCAGCGTTGAAGAACGAAAAATCTACAATGAGCAGTTCTTC.

V and J are TRBV19 and TRBJ2-3; D not certain. The CDR3 runs 13 residues. Germline CDR1 and CDR2: LNHDA and SQIVND (reference sequence). With 5 bases removed from V and 5 bases from J, the gap between germline ends came to 11 bases. The CDR3 bases are TGTGCCAGTAGTGGAGTAGTAGGAGATACGCAGTATTTT. It is translated as CASSGVVGDTQYF. The full variable domain, with the rest looked up from reference TRBV19 and TRBJ2-3, is DGGITQSPKYLFRKEGQNVTLSCEQNLNHDAMYWYRQDPGQGLRLIYYSQIVNDFQKGDIAEGYSVSREKKESFPLTVTSAQKNPTAFYLCASSGVVGDTQYFGPGTRLTVL.

The chain is built from TRBV7-8 and TRBJ2-7; TRBD1 matches at 10 bases. CDR1 is SGHVS, CDR2 FQNEAQ, per germline. V lost 5 bases and J lost 0; bases outside the gene matches: 7. The length of the CDR3 is 16 residues. The CDR3 reads CASSPSRTGGSYEQYF. In nucleotides, the CDR3 is TGTGCCAGCAGCCCTAGCCGGACAGGGGGCTCCTACGAGCAGTACTTC.

V and J are TRBV27 and TRBJ2-7, with 7 bases that match TRBD1. Per germline, CDR1 MNHEY and CDR2 SMNVEV (reference sequence). Trimming removed 6 bases from V and 2 bases from J; junction bases left unmatched: 7. The CDR3 is 14 residues long. CDR3 loop: CASRSRDSTYEQYF. The CDR3, as DNA: TGTGCCAGCAGGTCCCGGGACAGCACCTACGAGCAGTACTTC.

This chain uses TRBV9 with TRBJ2-4; 9 bases agree with TRBD2. Germline V lookup: CDR1 SGDLS, CDR2 YYNGEE. The CDR3 has 15 residues. V was pared by 4 bases and J by 0 bases, with 2 bases of the junction left unmatched. The CDR3 coding sequence is TGTGCCAGCAGCCCGGGACTAGCAGCCAAAAACATTCAGTACTTC. It codes for CASSPGLAAKNIQYF.

This sequence joins TRBV4-2 and TRBJ2-1; 9 bases fit TRBD2. The CDR3 has 15 amino acids. After removal of 2 bases from V and 7 bases from J, the junction contained 6 bases not matched to a gene. Germline V gene data show CDR1 as LGHNA and CDR2 as YNFKEQ. The DNA of the CDR3 is TGTGCCAGCAGCCAACGGCTAGCGGGAAATAATGAGCAGTTCTTC. This codes for CASSQRLAGNNEQFF.

This rearrangement joins TRBV19 to TRBJ1-2; D gene unclear. The CDR3 runs 17 residues. The germline V gene has CDR1 LNHDA and CDR2 SQIVND (reference sequence). V lost 7 bases, J lost 0 bases, and 21 bases lay in between. CDR3 sequence (DNA): TGTGCCAGTACCGTCGAGATAGGGTTGGGAGCTAACTATGGCTACACCTTC. It translates to CASTVEIGLGANYGYTF.

The rearrangement links TRBV18 to TRBJ2-1; 10 nucleotides line up with TRBD2. CDR1 and CDR2 (germline): KGHSH, LQKENI. CDR3 size: 17 residues. The V gene end was trimmed by 3 bases and the J gene end by 6 bases; junction bases not matched to a gene: 11. In nucleotides, the CDR3 is TGTGCCAGCTCACCTTATGCTAGCGGGAGCGTCCCCAATGAGCAGTTCTTC. Amino acid sequence: CASSPYASGSVPNEQFF.

The chain has TRBV9 and TRBJ2-5; TRBD2 aligns across 11 bases. Germline V lookup: CDR1 SGDLS, CDR2 YYNGEE. This CDR3 has 15 amino acids. V dropped 4 bases and J dropped 5; count of bases not matched to a gene: 7. For the CDR3, the DNA is TGTGCCAGCAGCTATAGCGGGAGGGCAGGGGAGACCCAGTACTTC. Amino acids: CASSYSGRAGETQYF.

V gene TRBV12-3 or TRBV12-4 combines with J gene TRBJ2-3; D gene uncertain. The ends were cut back, 5 bases at V and 2 bases at J, with 2 bases in the middle. The CDR3 sequence is 11 residues long. The DNA for the CDR3 is TGTGCCAGCAGTCACACAGATACGCAGTATTTT. Translated, it gives CASSHTDTQYF.

Comment on this clone: Other DNA sequences in the same sample also yield this CDR3. The chain has TRBV28 and TRBJ1-4, with unresolved D. V was shortened by 3 bases and J by 7 bases, with 9 bases between the two germline ends. The CDR3 is made up of 13 amino acids. CDR1 MDHEN and CDR2 SYDVKM come from the germline V gene. CDR3 sequence: CASSLGRVEKLFF. The CDR3 DNA reads TGTGCCAGCAGTTTGGGCAGAGTTGAAAAACTGTTTTTT.

CDR3 sequence reads: CASSFGPPTGRGGNEQFF. The CDR3 coding sequence is TGTGCCAGCAGTTTCGGGCCTCCAACTGGACGGGGGGGCAATGAGCAGTTCTTC. V gene TRBV27 combines with J gene TRBJ2-1, with 8 positions matching TRBD2. The V segment lost 3 bases and the J segment 6 bases; nucleotides outside the gene matches: 16. From germline, CDR1 is MNHEY and CDR2 SMNVEV (reference sequence). The CDR3 covers 18 residues.

The chain carries TRBV7-9 and TRBJ2-5; D gene unclear. V shed 2 bases and J shed 1 base, with 14 bases lying between them. The CDR3 totals 16 residues. The germline gives CDR1 SEHNR, CDR2 FQNEAQ (reference sequence). The CDR3 nucleotides read TGTGCCAGCAGCTTAACGCTGCCCAGCTTCCAAGAGACCCAGTACTTC. Translating gives CASSLTLPSFQETQYF. Full variable domain (missing parts from reference TRBV7-9 and TRBJ2-5): DTGVSQNPRHKITKRGQNVTFRCDPISEHNRLYWYRQTLGQGPEFLTYFQNEAQLEKSRLLSDRFSAERPKGSFSTLEIQRTEQGDSAMYLCASSLTLPSFQETQYFGPGTRLLVL.

V gene TRBV29-1 combines with J gene TRBJ2-1; maybe TRBD1 (6 bases). The germline V and J ends were trimmed by 6 bases and 2 bases, with 14 bases remaining between them. The CDR3 is 14 amino acids. Germline V gives CDR1 SQVTM, CDR2 ANQGSEA. The CDR3 sequence is CSVDLRGPYNEQFF. The CDR3 DNA sequence: TGCAGCGTGGACCTCAGGGGCCCCTACAATGAGCAGTTCTTC.

This chain connects TRBV7-2 to TRBJ2-4; a possible D gene is TRBD1 (7 bases). V gave up 2 bases and J gave up 9 bases, with 14 bases separating them. The CDR3 runs 14 residues. Germline loops: CDR1 SGHTA, CDR2 FQGNSA. DNA of the CDR3: TGTGCCAGCAGCTTAACTAGCAGGGGGAGCATTCAGTACTTC. This codes for CASSLTSRGSIQYF.

The rearrangement joins TRBV5-1 to TRBJ1-6; possibly TRBD1 for D (6 bases). V gave up 5 bases and J gave up 0 bases, with 15 bases separating them. The CDR3 is made up of 17 amino acids. Germline V CDR1 and CDR2: SGHRS, YFSETQ. The DNA for the CDR3 is TGCGCCAGCAGAGCGGGAGGGACAAGCTCCTATAATTCACCCCTCCACTTT. Residues: CASRAGGTSSYNSPLHF.

This clone was observed once. The chain joins TRBV4-2 to TRBJ2-3; 7 bases line up with TRBD2. Germline-derived CDR1 and CDR2 are LGHNA and YNFKEQ. The CDR3 loop spans 15 amino acids. J gave up 5 bases and V 0 bases, and 5 bases lay outside the gene matches. The CDR3 DNA follows: TGTGCCAGCAGCCAAGACGAGCGGGGAATAGATACGCAGTATTTT. It specifies CASSQDERGIDTQYF.

The chain employs TRBV5-5 and TRBJ2-4; 10 bases align to TRBD1. Germline V gene data show CDR1 as SGHKS and CDR2 as YYEKEE (reference sequence). V shed 4 bases and J 3 bases; nucleotides not matched to a gene: 10. This CDR3 spans 17 amino acids. The CDR3 nucleotides are TGTGCCAGCAGCAGGACAGGGGGTAACCTGAACAAAAACATTCAGTACTTC. This sequence encodes CASSRTGGNLNKNIQYF.

The V and J genes are TRBV11-2 and TRBJ2-3, with D uncertain. V dropped 5 bases and J dropped 5 bases, with 29 bases sitting between them. There are 19 residues in the CDR3. Germline-derived CDR1 and CDR2 are SGHAT and FQNNGV. The CDR3 loop is CASSHFRSTRTTRRDTQYF. DNA of the CDR3: TGTGCCAGCAGCCATTTTCGGAGTACGAGGACCACCCGTAGAGATACGCAGTATTTT.